The entry that follows covers one T cell receptor beta chain sequence. What it recognizes is unknown. The PCR made use of 60 Vbeta and 13 Jbeta primers. Per the original methods: Later, 75 million to 100 million unique TCR beta chains were counted in an analysis, and roughly 10 million of them were shared. Profiling relied on immunoSEQ multiplex PCR, and the TCRdb table lists in-frame clones only, not all of them. V, J and clone size were drawn from that table, and D and trimming were deduced from the DNA. The sample holds about 60,000 clones. The V gene end was trimmed by 6 bases and the J gene end by 3 bases; junction bases not matched to a gene: 8. The CDR3 length is 15 residues. The germline V gene has CDR1 SEHNR and CDR2 FQNEAQ (reference sequence). These data originate in a study of cytomegalovirus exposure and HLA in healthy donors. Overall study findings and caveats: Cytomegalovirus-associated TCR beta chains were listed, numbering more than 150.

The sequenced sample consisted of PBMCs. This TCR came from a boy under 18 in good health and CMV-seronegative. The chain joins TRBV7-9 to TRBJ1-5, with 7 bases that match TRBD1. CDR3 DNA: TGTGCCAGCAGTCAGGGGACAGTTTTCAATCAGCCCCAGCATTTT. Its translation is CASSQGTVFNQPQHF.